This TCR beta chain was captured in a study of vaccination and CD4 T cells after COVID-19. The wider study: Of the convalescent patients, who were SARS-CoV-2 positive by nasal swab PCR, fewer than 10 had mild and one severe disease. Control cultures received a CEFX pool, an HIV-1 Nef pool, or no peptide.

A word on this clonotype: The antigen is unknown.

The CDR3 is 15 amino acids. Germline V gene sequence: CDR1 MNHEY, CDR2 SVGEGT. After removal of 5 bases from V and 5 bases from J, the junction contained 11 bases not matched to a gene. Treatment denoted: roughly 10-day PBMC culture with coronavirus spike peptide pools or control peptides (ViraFEST assay). CD4+ T cells that had been cultured provided DNA sequenced with the Oncomine TCR Beta short-read assay. In this case, cultured CD4+ T cells provided the extracted genomic DNA. MiXCR, run by TCRdb on the PCR reads, gives a single entry per CDR3 protein. The profile shows around 20,000 distinct CDR3 sequences, 40% to 55% of them singletons.

This sample comprised CD4+ T cells from blood, cultured in vitro, obtained after SARS-CoV-2 vaccination. The TCR comes from a human donor who had recovered from COVID-19. This chain connects TRBV6-2 or TRBV6-3 to TRBJ2-5; 7 bases align to TRBD1. This CDR3 reads CASSPNQGVAETQYF. The CDR3 nucleotides are TGTGCCAGCAGTCCAAACCAGGGGGTTGCGGAGACCCAGTACTTC.